This T cell receptor beta chain was identified in a study of blood T cell repertoires in COVID-19. This table comes from immunoSEQ multiplex PCR, and its TCRdb copy is limited to in-frame clones, with some not included. The sample contains fewer than 300,000 clones, roughly 83% of which appear only once. This receptor was taken from a human donor with COVID-19, enrolled during active disease. The donor label of this sample is uncertain. Specimen: peripheral blood.

The CDR3 reads CASSPMSRVAGGPDTQYF. CDR3 in DNA: TGCGCCAGCAGCCCTATGTCGCGAGTAGCGGGAGGGCCAGATACGCAGTATTTT. The V gene is TRBV5-1, the J gene TRBJ2-3, with 11 positions matching TRBD2. Per the germline V gene, CDR1 is SGHRS and CDR2 is YFSETQ. V dropped 4 bases and J dropped 4; count of bases not matched to a gene: 14. CDR3 length equals 18 residues.